Listed below are T cell receptor beta chains from one sample, sequenced in a study of regulatory T cells in long-lasting Graves disease. MiXCR, applied by TCRdb to the multiplex PCR reads, yields one record per CDR3 protein. The repertoire holds roughly 700,000 distinct CDR3 sequences, with about 32% as singletons. Specimen: peripheral blood mononuclear cells (PBMCs), collected when the disease was refractory, from a patient treated with antithyroid drugs. These receptors came from a female donor with Graves disease. CDR3s include the opening cysteine and the closing phenylalanine or tryptophan. A D gene is named only where the DNA matches it firmly. The size field is filled for only some rows; it gives once, few, many or a size class.

few	TRBV28	TRBD1	TRBJ1-1	TGTGCCAGCAGTTTACCGGGACAGGGATCTGAAGCTTTCTTT	CASSLPGQGSEAFF
few	TRBV11-1	NA	TRBJ2-7	TGTGCCAGCAGCCAGGCCCTTTCGCACGAGCAGTACTTC	CASSQALSHEQYF
NA	TRBV14	NA	TRBJ1-2	TGTGCCAGCAGCCAAGTTCACAAGCCCCCGTATGGCTACACCTTC	CASSQVHKPPYGYTF
NA	TRBV5-6	NA	TRBJ1-2	TGTGCCAGCAGCCCGGGTTGGAAGGCAAACTATGGCTACACCTTC	CASSPGWKANYGYTF
NA	TRBV5-1	TRBD1	TRBJ2-2	TGCGCCAGCAGCCTTACGACAGGGATGTCCGGGGAGCTGTTTTTT	CASSLTTGMSGELFF
few	TRBV10-3	TRBD1	TRBJ1-6	TGTGCCATCAGTGAGCCGGCAGGACAGGATAATTCACCCCTCCACTTT	CAISEPAGQDNSPLHF
NA	TRBV6-5	NA	TRBJ1-2	TGTGCCAGCAGTTACAGTCAGGACCTTGGTGGCTACACCTTC	CASSYSQDLGGYTF
many	TRBV12-3/TRBV12-4	NA	TRBJ1-2	TGTGCCAGCAGCTTAGGACAGTCAGTCGGCGGCTACACCTTC	CASSLGQSVGGYTF
NA	TRBV6-1	TRBD1	TRBJ1-4	TGTGCCAGCAGAAAAGGGGGCCGCGAAAAACTGTTTTTT	CASRKGGREKLFF
many	TRBV27	NA	TRBJ1-2	TGTGCCAGCAGTTTTTCGGGTTGGGGGGCTAACTATGGCTACACCTTC	CASSFSGWGANYGYTF
many	TRBV6-2/TRBV6-3	TRBD2	TRBJ2-7	TGTGCCAGCAGTTACACCTACTCGCGGGAGACCCACGAGCAGTACTTC	CASSYTYSRETHEQYF
NA	TRBV19	TRBD1	TRBJ1-2	TGTGCCAGTAGTACTGGGACAGGAGAGCCCTATGGCTACACCTTC	CASSTGTGEPYGYTF
NA	TRBV24-1	TRBD1	TRBJ1-1	TGTGCCACCACGGACAGGGGTGAAGCTTTCTTT	CATTDRGEAFF
NA	TRBV19	TRBD2	TRBJ2-5	TGTGCCAGTAGTCTGCTAGCGGGAGGACTCCAAGAGACCCAGTACTTC	CASSLLAGGLQETQYF
NA	TRBV27	NA	TRBJ2-5	TGTGCCAGCAGTTTATCGAAAGGGTGGGAGACCCAGTACTTC	CASSLSKGWETQYF
NA	TRBV7-9	NA	TRBJ1-1	TGTGCCAGCAGCTCATTTTCACTAACAGGGAACACTGAAGCTTTCTTT	CASSSFSLTGNTEAFF
NA	TRBV6-1	NA	TRBJ2-3	TGTGCCAGCAGCAAGACAGGTCCCACAGATACGCAGTATTTT	CASSKTGPTDTQYF
many	TRBV2	NA	TRBJ1-5	TGTGCCAGCAGTGTCGAGGGGGGTGTTAATCAGCCCCAGCATTTT	CASSVEGGVNQPQHF
NA	TRBV19	TRBD1	TRBJ1-2	TGTGCCAGCAATAACAGGGGGATCTATGGCTACACCTTC	CASNNRGIYGYTF
NA	TRBV12-3/TRBV12-4	NA	TRBJ2-5	TGTGCCAGCAGGCAACTAGTCGAAGAGACCCAGTACTTC	CASRQLVEETQYF
NA	TRBV5-1	TRBD1	TRBJ1-1	TGCGCCAGCAGCTTGGGGGACAGACTCGCCACTGAAGCTTTCTTT	CASSLGDRLATEAFF
many	TRBV11-2	TRBD1	TRBJ2-5	TGTGCCAGCAGCTTAGCGAGGGGGCAAAAGACCCAGTACTTC	CASSLARGQKTQYF